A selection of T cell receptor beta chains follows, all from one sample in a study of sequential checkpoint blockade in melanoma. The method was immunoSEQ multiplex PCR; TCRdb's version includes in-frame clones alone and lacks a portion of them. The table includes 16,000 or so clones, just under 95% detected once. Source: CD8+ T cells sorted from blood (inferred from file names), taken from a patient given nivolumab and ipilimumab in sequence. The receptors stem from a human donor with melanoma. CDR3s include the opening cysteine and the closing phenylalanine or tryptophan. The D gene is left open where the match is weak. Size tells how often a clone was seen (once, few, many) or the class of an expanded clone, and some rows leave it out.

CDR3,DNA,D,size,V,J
CATSRDSLYLNYGYTF,TGTGCCACCAGCCGGGACAGCCTTTATCTTAACTATGGCTACACCTTC,TRBD1,-,TRBV15,TRBJ1-2
CASRAGSTEAFF,TGTGCCAGTAGGGCGGGTAGCACTGAAGCTTTCTTT,-,-,TRBV19,TRBJ1-1
CASSFYLLSNQPQHF,TGTGCCAGCAGTTTCTATCTACTTAGCAATCAGCCCCAGCATTTT,-,-,TRBV28,TRBJ1-5
CAWSVGHSIGEKLFF,TGTGCCTGGAGTGTAGGACATTCAATTGGGGAAAAACTGTTTTTT,-,-,TRBV30,TRBJ1-4
CSVTPVSGGVGYGYTF,TGCAGCGTTACGCCGGTCTCAGGGGGCGTCGGCTATGGCTACACCTTC,TRBD1,-,TRBV29-1,TRBJ1-2
CASSSTSGRDEQYF,TGTGCCAGCAGCTCTACTAGCGGGAGGGACGAGCAGTACTTC,TRBD2,-,TRBV7-9,TRBJ2-7
CASSFRTVTYEQYF,TGTGCCAGCAGCTTCAGGACAGTGACCTACGAGCAGTACTTC,-,-,TRBV5-6,TRBJ2-7
CASSPSHPSYGYTF,TGCGCCAGCAGCCCCTCCCACCCTAGCTATGGCTACACCTTC,-,-,TRBV4-3,TRBJ1-2
CASTGTEDYGYTF,TGTGCCAGCACCGGAACAGAAGACTATGGCTACACCTTC,-,-,TRBV9,TRBJ1-2
CAWSVPGNQPQHF,TGTGCCTGGAGTGTACCGGGCAATCAGCCCCAGCATTTT,-,-,TRBV30,TRBJ1-5
CASSLGGGVPPYEQYF,TGTGCCAGCAGCTTAGGTGGGGGCGTACCCCCCTACGAGCAGTACTTC,-,-,TRBV7-2,TRBJ2-7
CASSLRQGIHEQYF,TGTGCCAGCAGCTTAAGACAGGGGATCCACGAGCAGTACTTC,TRBD1,-,TRBV7-9,TRBJ2-7
CASSPGGISYEQYF,TGTGCCAGTAGTCCAGGGGGAATTTCCTACGAGCAGTACTTC,TRBD1,-,TRBV19,TRBJ2-7
CASSQGRGLSGANVLTF,TGTGCCAGCAGCCAAGGTAGGGGTTTGTCTGGGGCCAACGTCCTGACTTTC,-,-,TRBV4-2,TRBJ2-6
CASDHMRRLDNQPQHF,TGCGCCAGCGACCACATGAGGAGATTGGACAATCAGCCCCAGCATTTT,-,once,TRBV23-1,TRBJ1-5
CASSFTGTGNGYTF,TGTGCCAGCAGCTTTACCGGGACAGGTAATGGCTACACCTTC,TRBD1,-,TRBV27,TRBJ1-2
CASSRGGSSYEQYF,TGTGCCAGCAGCCGCGGCGGGAGCTCCTACGAGCAGTACTTC,TRBD2,-,TRBV9,TRBJ2-7
CASSLGAETQYF,TGTGCCAGCAGCTTAGGGGCTGAGACCCAGTACTTC,-,-,TRBV11-2,TRBJ2-5
CASSYHRGGPRTEAFF,TGTGCCAGCAGTTATCACAGGGGAGGTCCGAGGACTGAAGCTTTCTTT,TRBD1,-,TRBV27,TRBJ1-1
CASSPRGGGSSYNEQFF,TGTGCCAGCAGTCCAAGGGGGGGCGGTAGCTCCTACAATGAGCAGTTCTTC,-,-,TRBV27,TRBJ2-1
CSVEVAQGYEQYF,TGCAGCGTTGAAGTGGCACAGGGATACGAGCAGTACTTC,-,-,TRBV29-1,TRBJ2-7
CASSLLGNQPQHF,TGTGCCAGTAGTCTACTAGGCAATCAGCCCCAGCATTTT,-,-,TRBV5-6,TRBJ1-5
CASSYSVSYEQYF,TGTGCCAGCAGTTATAGCGTATCCTACGAGCAGTACTTC,-,-,TRBV6-5,TRBJ2-7
CASSVQGAGYGYTF,TGTGCCAGCAGCGTACAGGGGGCTGGGTATGGCTACACCTTC,TRBD1,-,TRBV7-9,TRBJ1-2
CASSWRAGGHTEAFF,TGTGCCAGTAGCTGGCGGGCAGGGGGCCACACTGAAGCTTTCTTT,TRBD1,-,TRBV19,TRBJ1-1
CASSPGTSYYGQYF,TGTGCCAGCAGCCCCGGGACTAGCTACTACGGGCAGTACTTC,TRBD2,-,TRBV28,TRBJ2-7
CASSEASGWYGYTF,TGTGCCAGCAGTGAAGCATCAGGGTGGTATGGCTACACCTTC,-,-,TRBV6-1,TRBJ1-2
CASSLGVIYEQYF,TGTGCCAGCAGCCTCGGGGTGATATACGAGCAGTACTTC,-,once,TRBV27,TRBJ2-7
CASSQDREVSGNTIYF,TGTGCCAGCAGCCAAGACAGGGAGGTTTCTGGAAACACCATATATTTT,TRBD1,-,TRBV28,TRBJ1-3
CASSSGQVDYGYTF,TGTGCCAGCAGCTCGGGACAGGTCGACTATGGCTACACCTTC,TRBD1,-,TRBV7-8,TRBJ1-2
CASSVTGGSYEQYF,TGTGCCAGCAGCGTAACGGGCGGGAGCTACGAGCAGTACTTC,TRBD2,-,TRBV9,TRBJ2-7
CASSSDSTYEQYF,TGTGCCAGCAGCTCGGACAGCACCTACGAGCAGTACTTC,-,-,TRBV7-9,TRBJ2-7
CASSLGAGGGNQPQHF,TGTGCCAGCAGCTTGGGAGCAGGGGGCGGCAATCAGCCCCAGCATTTT,TRBD1,once,TRBV5-6,TRBJ1-5
CATRGSSAYEQYF,TGTGCCACACGAGGGAGTTCGGCCTACGAGCAGTACTTC,-,-,TRBV6-1,TRBJ2-7
CATSAPGQMSYEQYF,TGTGCCACCAGCGCCCCGGGACAGATGTCCTACGAGCAGTACTTC,TRBD1,-,TRBV15,TRBJ2-7
CASSPTGGRTEAFF,TGCGCCAGCAGCCCGACAGGGGGCAGGACTGAAGCTTTCTTT,TRBD1,-,TRBV4-1,TRBJ1-1
CAWTPGGLNYGYTF,TGTGCCTGGACACCAGGGGGACTTAACTATGGCTACACCTTC,TRBD1,-,TRBV30,TRBJ1-2
CATRPDRLNQPQHF,TGTGCCACCCGCCCCGACAGGTTGAATCAGCCCCAGCATTTT,-,-,TRBV15,TRBJ1-5
CSALTVYGYTF,TGCAGTGCTTTGACAGTTTATGGCTACACCTTC,-,-,TRBV20-1,TRBJ1-2
CASSFLTLDRAYGYTF,TGTGCCAGCAGCTTTCTTACTTTGGACAGGGCCTATGGCTACACCTTC,TRBD1,-,TRBV5-6,TRBJ1-2
CASSPLDTSYEQYF,TGTGCCAGCAGCCCTCTGGACACCTCCTACGAGCAGTACTTC,-,-,TRBV11-2,TRBJ2-7
CASSLEPSVNYEQYF,TGTGCCAGCAGCTTAGAGCCTAGCGTTAACTACGAGCAGTACTTC,-,-,TRBV7-2,TRBJ2-7
CASSAGTSLREQYF,TGTGCCAGCAGCGCCGGGACTAGCCTTAGAGAGCAGTACTTC,TRBD2,once,TRBV9,TRBJ2-7
CASSFGPSGANVLTF,TGTGCCAGCAGTTTTGGGCCCTCTGGGGCCAACGTCCTGACTTTC,-,-,TRBV28,TRBJ2-6
CASGFRQGAGGYTF,TGTGCCAGCGGGTTCCGGCAGGGGGCGGGGGGCTACACCTTC,TRBD1,-,TRBV27,TRBJ1-2
CASSVGQSSGNTIYF,TGTGCCAGCAGCGTTGGACAGAGCTCTGGAAACACCATATATTTT,-,-,TRBV9,TRBJ1-3
CASSVGGSSYEQYF,TGTGCCAGCAGCGTAGGTGGCAGTTCCTACGAGCAGTACTTC,-,-,TRBV9,TRBJ2-7
CASSPAGRDTQYF,TGTGCCAGCAGCCCAGCGGGGCGGGATACGCAGTATTTT,TRBD2,-,TRBV5-8,TRBJ2-3
CASSLGQGKGYTF,TGTGCCAGCAGCTTGGGACAGGGGAAGGGCTACACCTTC,TRBD1,-,TRBV5-6,TRBJ1-2
CASSPGDNYGYTF,TGTGCCAGCAGTCCCGGGGATAACTATGGCTACACCTTC,-,once,TRBV27,TRBJ1-2
CASSNSRGRDGTEAFF,TGTGCCAGCAGCAATTCTAGGGGCAGGGATGGTACTGAAGCTTTCTTT,-,-,TRBV21-1,TRBJ1-1
CASSMGARGYNEQFF,TGTGCCAGTAGTATGGGGGCTAGGGGTTACAATGAGCAGTTCTTC,-,-,TRBV19,TRBJ2-1
CASSLQGGGTEAFF,TGTGCCAGTAGTCTTCAGGGAGGGGGCACTGAAGCTTTCTTT,-,-,TRBV19,TRBJ1-1